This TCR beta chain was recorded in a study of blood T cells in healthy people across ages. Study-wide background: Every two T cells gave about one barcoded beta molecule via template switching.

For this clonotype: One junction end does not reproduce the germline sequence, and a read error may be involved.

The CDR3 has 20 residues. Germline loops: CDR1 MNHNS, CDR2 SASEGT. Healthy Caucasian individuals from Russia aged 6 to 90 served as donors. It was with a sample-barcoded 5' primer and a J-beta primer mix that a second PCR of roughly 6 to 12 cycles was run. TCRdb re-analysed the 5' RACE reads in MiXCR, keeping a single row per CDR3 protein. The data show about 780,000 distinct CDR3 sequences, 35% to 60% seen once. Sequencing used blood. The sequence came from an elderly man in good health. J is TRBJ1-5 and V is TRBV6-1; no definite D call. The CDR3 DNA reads TGTGCCAGCAGTCCGGGCGGGGTACGGAGCCCCTTGGAATCGGATCAGCTCCAGCATTTT. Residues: CASSPGGVRSPLESDQLQHF.